Listed here are 4 T cell receptor beta chains from one sample, sequenced in a study of CD4 T cells in relation to SARS-CoV-2 and coronaviruses. Here immunoSEQ multiplex PCR was the method, and the copy in TCRdb shows in-frame clones only, minus some. This sample has about 36,000 clones, with 77% found just once. These receptors are not linked to any known antigen. The sequenced sample was memory CD4+ T cells from PBMCs, cultured in vitro. These receptors were taken from an adult with COVID-19.

The rearrangement joins TRBV18 to TRBJ2-5; 11 bases match TRBD1. The junction had 2 bases not matched to a gene; V was cut back by 0 bases and J by 5 bases. The CDR3 has 15 residues. Per the germline V gene, CDR1 is KGHSH and CDR2 is LQKENI. The CDR3 loop is CASSPPGTGGETQYF. The CDR3 coding sequence is TGTGCCAGCTCACCACCCGGGACAGGGGGGGAGACCCAGTACTTC.

The rearrangement links TRBV28 to TRBJ2-7; 7 nucleotides agree with TRBD2. The CDR3 contains 14 residues. The trim removed 7 bases at V and 3 bases at J, leaving 9 bases unmatched. In germline, CDR1 is MDHEN, CDR2 SYDVKM. The CDR3, as DNA: TGTGCCAGCACCCGAAACGGGGGGAACTACGAGCAGTACTTC. Amino acid sequence: CASTRNGGNYEQYF.

This chain joins TRBV30 and TRBJ2-5, with D perhaps matching TRBD2 (6 bases). The germline V gene encodes CDR1 GTSNPN and CDR2 SVGIG (reference sequence). There are 13 residues in the CDR3. Trimming shortened V by 3 bases and J by 2 bases, and 10 bases separated the two germline ends. In DNA form, the CDR3 reads TGTGCCTGGAGCCGGGGGAGGCAAGAGACCCAGTACTTC. Its translation is CAWSRGRQETQYF.

This clone has more than one count but fewer than ten. The rearrangement links TRBV7-9 to TRBJ2-3; 7 bases map to TRBD2. The CDR3 runs 15 residues. Trimming removed 5 bases from V and 0 bases from J; junction bases left unmatched: 5. The germline gives CDR1 SEHNR, CDR2 FQNEAQ (reference sequence). The CDR3 region has the DNA TGTGCCAGCAGCCCCACTAGCGCTAGCACAGATACGCAGTATTTT. As protein: CASSPTSASTDTQYF.